A single T cell receptor (beta chain) is shown here with its context. TCRbeta libraries were built with three rounds of nested PCR, modified from ARM-PCR. TCRdb itself ran the multiplex PCR reads through MiXCR, one entry per CDR3 protein. The table lists approximately 47,000 distinct CDR3 sequences, around 67% of them singletons. V was clipped by 1 base and J by 6 bases; unmatched bases: 5. Germline V lookup: CDR1 LGHNA, CDR2 YNFKEQ. The CDR3 extends over 16 amino acids. The record originates from a study of tumor and adjacent non-tumor tissue in lung cancer. This sample's RNA came from whole unsorted tissue. This non-tumor lung sample came from over 3 cm beyond the tumor edge.

The specimen was distant non-tumor lung tissue. This sequence joins TRBV4-2 and TRBJ2-3, with 12 nucleotides matching TRBD2. This clonotype was sampled from a woman aged 70-85 years with non-small cell lung cancer. As DNA, the CDR3 is TGTGCCAGCAGCCAAGGGACTAGCGGGACCGCGGATACGCAGTATTTT. Translation: CASSQGTSGTADTQYF.